The clone carrying this T cell receptor beta chain showed up just once. Its cognate antigen is unknown. The sample is drawn from a study of siplizumab effects on memory and regulatory T cells. General study findings and limits: For mappable alloreactive CD4+ clones, the mean Treg-derived fraction was around 74% with siplizumab and 25% to 30% in controls. Suppressive capability of dividing Tregs from siplizumab cultures went unverified.

Only in-frame clones appear in the TCRdb table, and some are missing; sequencing was by immunoSEQ multiplex PCR. The table records 85,000 or so clones, approximately 95% of them present only once. The V end lost 4 bases, the J end lost 2 bases, and 18 bases lay between the germline ends. CDR1 and CDR2 from the germline V gene are MGHRA and YSYEKL. CDR3 size: 16 residues. The chain has TRBV4-1 and TRBJ2-7; D might be TRBD2 (6 bases). Specimen: CD8+ T cells sorted from blood. The sequence was collected from a human donor in good health. CDR3: CASSRSGGTGPYEQYF. The CDR3 DNA sequence: TGCGCCAGCAGCCGTAGTGGGGGGACCGGGCCCTACGAGCAGTACTTC.